The next 20 T cell receptor beta chains were all read from a single sample in a study of CD8+ T cells in alopecia areata. After isolation, RNA underwent reverse transcription to generate cDNA as the sequencing template. Sequencing used immunoSEQ multiplex PCR; TCRdb keeps in-frame clones, though not all of them. The profile covers over 120,000 clones, with 45% to 65% appearing a single time and roughly 15% taken by the ten largest. Treatment meaning: oral pan-JAK inhibitor, 5-10 mg twice daily. Sequenced here: CD8+ T cells sorted from blood, sampled at week 4, from a patient treated with tofacitinib. These TCRs come from a human donor with alopecia areata.

The gene calls are TRBV2 and TRBJ2-7; possible D gene TRBD1, 5 bases. Germline V gene data show CDR1 as SNHLY and CDR2 as FYNNEI. The length of the CDR3 is 13 residues. Trimming removed 6 bases from V and 2 bases from J, with 11 bases in between. This chain's CDR3 is CASSTTDPYEQYF. As DNA, the CDR3 is TGTGCCAGCAGCACGACAGACCCCTACGAGCAGTACTTC.

The CDR3 DNA reads TGTGCCAGCAGTGAAGTTGCAGGGCAGCATTCACCCCTCCACTTT. This sequence encodes CASSEVAGQHSPLHF. The chain couples TRBV2 to TRBJ1-6; D may be TRBD1 (5 bases). The CDR3 is 15 amino acids. The V end lost 1 base, the J end lost 8 bases, and 12 bases lay between the germline ends. The germline V gene encodes CDR1 SNHLY and CDR2 FYNNEI.

The V gene is TRBV7-3, the J gene TRBJ2-3; the D is unclear. The V end was cut by 5 bases, the J end by 1 base, with 10 bases between. The CDR3 sequence is 14 residues long. The germline V gene encodes CDR1 SGHTA and CDR2 FQGTGA. CDR3 in DNA: TGTGCCAGCAGCCCAACGTGGGGCACAGATACGCAGTATTTT. Its translation is CASSPTWGTDTQYF. Together with reference TRBV7-3 and TRBJ2-3, the CDR3 gives the full variable domain: GAGVSQTPSNKVTEKGKYVELRCDPISGHTALYWYRQSLGQGPEFLIYFQGTGAADDSGLPNDRFFAVRPEGSVSTLKIQRTERGDSAVYLCASSPTWGTDTQYFGPGTRLTVL.

This clone appeared a few times. CDR3 amino acids: CSVEQQMGGYTF. The CDR3 DNA sequence: TGCAGCGTTGAACAGCAGATGGGGGGCTACACCTTC. The chain joins TRBV29-1 to TRBJ1-2; D unresolved. This CDR3 is built from 12 residues. The germline V gene has CDR1 SQVTM and CDR2 ANQGSEA. Trimming pared 2 bases from V and 8 bases from J, leaving 12 bases between.

The chain joins TRBV29-1 to TRBJ2-6, with D possibly TRBD2 on 5 matching bases. V shed 6 bases and J shed 4 bases, with 13 bases lying between them. The CDR3 spans 14 residues. Germline V gives CDR1 SQVTM, CDR2 ANQGSEA. CDR3 DNA sequence: TGCAGCGTGCCGGGAATGGAAGGGGCCAACGTCCTGACTTTC. This codes for CSVPGMEGANVLTF.

V and J are TRBV27 and TRBJ1-1; TRBD1 matches 8 bases. The CDR3 totals 15 residues. V lost 4 bases to trimming and J lost 1 base; unmatched junction nucleotides: 5. CDR1 and CDR2 (germline): MNHEY, SMNVEV (reference sequence). CDR3 sequence: CASSSTGTGNTEAFF. The CDR3 bases are TGTGCCAGCAGTTCAACCGGGACAGGGAACACTGAAGCTTTCTTT.

The table lists this clone with a few counts. The chain employs TRBV11-2 and TRBJ2-3; 10 positions agree with TRBD1. V was clipped by 6 bases and J by 5 bases; unmatched bases: 5. The CDR3 has 14 amino acids. Germline V gene sequence: CDR1 SGHAT, CDR2 FQNNGV. CDR3 nucleotides: TGTGCCAGCAGTCAAGGGACAGGGGAAGATACGCAGTATTTT. Residues: CASSQGTGEDTQYF.

The chain uses TRBV9 and TRBJ1-2; no definite D call. The germline V and J ends were trimmed by 0 bases and 4 bases, with 7 bases remaining between them. Germline values: CDR1 SGDLS, CDR2 YYNGEE. The CDR3 has 13 residues. Here the CDR3 reads CASSVDQGYGYTF. DNA for the CDR3: TGTGCCAGCAGCGTAGATCAAGGCTATGGCTACACCTTC.

V is TRBV9 and J is TRBJ2-7; D is unclear. CDR1 SGDLS and CDR2 YYNGEE come from the germline V gene. The CDR3 totals 12 residues. V lost 3 bases, J lost 5 bases, and 9 bases lay in between. The CDR3 spells CASSDGSHEQYF. CDR3 nucleotides: TGTGCCAGCAGCGACGGGTCCCACGAGCAGTACTTC.

This clone came up a few times. The chain joins TRBV7-8 to TRBJ2-3, with D perhaps matching TRBD2 (7 bases). V was clipped by 4 bases and J by 3 bases, with 20 bases between them. The CDR3 covers 17 residues. Germline V gene data show CDR1 as SGHVS and CDR2 as FQNEAQ. The CDR3 DNA sequence: TGTGCCAGCAGCTCCCCCTCGGGCGGGGGCCGAACAGATACGCAGTATTTT. It codes for CASSSPSGGGRTDTQYF.

V and J are TRBV2 and TRBJ2-3, with 7 nucleotides matching TRBD2. Germline V gene data show CDR1 as SNHLY and CDR2 as FYNNEI. CDR3 size: 14 residues. Trimming cost V 0 bases and J 6 bases; bases outside gene matches: 3. CDR3 coding DNA: TGTGCCAGCAGTGAAGCTGGGGAGGGTGATACGCAGTATTTT. Translation gives CASSEAGEGDTQYF. Full variable domain (missing parts from reference TRBV2 and TRBJ2-3): EPEVTQTPSHQVTQMGQEVILRCVPISNHLYFYWYRQILGQKVEFLVSFYNNEISEKSEIFDDQFSVERPDGSNFTLKIRSTKLEDSAMYFCASSEAGEGDTQYFGPGTRLTVL.

This rearrangement joins TRBV4-3 to TRBJ2-6; no definite D call. This CDR3 is 16 amino acids long. From germline, CDR1 is LGHNA and CDR2 YSLEER. Trimming took off 1 base at V and 0 bases at J, with 7 bases between the two ends. The CDR3 coding sequence is TGCGCCAGCAGCCAAGGGGCCTTCTCTGGGGCCAACGTCCTGACTTTC. Protein: CASSQGAFSGANVLTF.

This rearrangement joins TRBV13 to TRBJ1-1, with a possible D match to TRBD1 (5 bases). The CDR3 loop spans 15 amino acids. Trimming cost V 5 bases and J 3 bases, with 16 bases left between them. From germline, CDR1 is PRHDT and CDR2 FYEKMQ (reference sequence). The CDR3 DNA is TGTGCCAGCAGCCCTCGTGGGGGGGGACACACTGAAGCTTTCTTT. It yields the protein CASSPRGGGHTEAFF.

The V call is TRBV2, the J call TRBJ2-5; 9 positions agree with TRBD2. The CDR3 consists of 16 residues. The V gene's germline CDR1 is SNHLY and CDR2 FYNNEI. After removal of 2 bases from V and 4 bases from J, the junction contained 8 bases not matched to a gene. The DNA of the CDR3 is TGTGCCAGCAGTGAACGCGGGGGGGCCTTGGGAGAGACCCAGTACTTC. Translated, it gives CASSERGGALGETQYF.

The count of this clone is one. The chain links TRBV29-1 to TRBJ2-1; D gene uncertain. This CDR3 has 15 residues. CDR1 and CDR2 (germline): SQVTM, ANQGSEA. The V and J ends lost 3 bases and 9 bases respectively, with 21 bases between them. The CDR3 nucleotides read TGCAGCGTTGAGGCTGTCACAGAGACTTTGGGTGAGCAGTTCTTC. Residues: CSVEAVTETLGEQFF.

This chain connects TRBV5-6 to TRBJ2-2; weak D call: TRBD1 (6 bases). This CDR3 is built from 13 residues. Germline V gene sequence: CDR1 SGHDT, CDR2 YYEEEE. Deletions cut 4 bases from V and 7 bases from J, with 11 bases between. The CDR3 bases are TGTGCCAGCAGCGCTTTAGGGGGCGGGGAGCTGTTTTTT. This codes for CASSALGGGELFF.

V is TRBV4-3 and J is TRBJ2-5; 7 bases fit TRBD2. Trimming took 1 base from V and 1 from J; bases not matched to a gene: 9. Germline V gene lookup returns CDR1 LGHNA and CDR2 YSLEER. This CDR3 is 17 amino acids long. The CDR3 coding sequence is TGCGCCAGCAGCCAAGTTGGGGGGGTGGACGCCCAAGAGACCCAGTACTTC. Translated: CASSQVGGVDAQETQYF.

Note on this clone: At one of its ends the junction is not consistent with the germline gene, which may arise from a read error. The V gene is TRBV7-9, the J gene TRBJ2-5; D gene ambiguous. This CDR3 spans 14 amino acids. Germline loops: CDR1 SEHNR, CDR2 FQNEAQ (reference sequence). CDR3 loop: CASSLVLDREPQYF. In DNA form, the CDR3 reads TGTGCCAGCAGCTTAGTCCTCGACCGAGAGCCCCAGTACTTC.

The table lists this clone with a count of one. This chain joins TRBV5-6 and TRBJ1-1; no definite D call. Germline CDR1 is SGHDT and CDR2 is YYEEEE. Trimming took 3 bases from V and 8 from J, leaving 14 bases between them. CDR3 length: 13 residues. The CDR3 here is CASSSPPGPEAFF. CDR3 sequence (DNA): TGTGCCAGCAGCTCGCCACCGGGCCCCGAAGCTTTCTTT.

This clone appeared a few times. V gene TRBV6-5 combines with J gene TRBJ2-2, with 7 bases aligning to TRBD2. Trimming cost V 0 bases and J 4 bases; bases outside gene matches: 2. The CDR3 length is 15 residues. Germline V gives CDR1 MNHEY, CDR2 SVGAGI. In nucleotides, the CDR3 is TGTGCCAGCAGTTACTCTGGGGAGGGCACCGGGGAGCTGTTTTTT. This translates into CASSYSGEGTGELFF.